This entry describes one T cell receptor beta chain. Its antigen is unknown. CDR3 length: 15 residues. Germline CDR1 SGDLS, CDR2 YYNGEE. Between the trimmed V and J ends, which lost 3 bases and 7 bases, there was a span of 16 bases. This record comes from a study of cytomegalovirus exposure and HLA in healthy donors. The primer mix had 60 Vbeta and 13 Jbeta primers. The assay was immunoSEQ multiplex PCR, and TCRdb's table has in-frame clones only and misses some. This sample has approximately 140,000 clones, with around 74% found just once. Findings of the study overall: In a later analysis, several top co-occurrence clusters appeared linked to parvovirus B19, influenza, CMV and Epstein-Barr virus.

The chain employs TRBV9 and TRBJ1-4; the D gene is possibly TRBD1 (5 bases). Material: PBMCs. The receptor was isolated from a man aged 45 to 65 in good health and CMV-seropositive. CDR3 in DNA: TGTGCCAGCAGCGCCGGCGGGGGAGAAGGTGAAAAACTGTTTTTT. Protein sequence: CASSAGGGEGEKLFF.